This note documents a single T cell receptor beta chain sequence. This clonotype was counted a few times. Its antigen is not yet known. The input lacks base qualities; no much larger clone sits a single base away. The donors were roughly 39 Caucasian individuals from Russia, aged 6 to 90 years, who were systemically healthy. Each donor gave roughly 9 milliliters of peripheral blood, drawn into EDTA-treated Vacutainer tubes. Ficoll-Paque density-gradient centrifugation was used to isolate PBMCs, with at least 7 million per sample. Trizol reagent was used to extract total RNA from PBMCs, with at least 6 micrograms per sample. The percentages of naive CD45RAhigh/CD27high T cells were determined by flow cytometry on a PBMC aliquot from every donor. The CDR3 has 11 amino acids, counting the end cysteine and phenylalanine. The only DNA kept is the CDR3, 33 bases in frame from the first base. Via the germline V gene (reference sequence), CDR1 is DFQATT and CDR2 SNEGSKA. V drops 5 bases and J drops 10 bases, leaving 12 bases in between.

The data are from a study of blood T cells in healthy people across ages (dated by TCRdb to the mid-2010s). Background for the entire study: In model experiments, template switching captured roughly one uniquely barcoded TCR beta cDNA molecule for every two T cells. Using the same blood draw, the study looked at two additional independent replicas of 1 million unique cDNA reads for two donors, one aged 18 to 30 and the other aged 80 or older. Donors of different ages were randomly distributed across sequencing lanes to avoid experimental bias. The study measured age-related changes in TCR beta repertoire diversity using deep sequencing normalized with unique cDNA molecular identifiers. The donors were split into four age groups: young (average around 15 years), middle-aged (more than 35), aged (more than 60) and long-lived (approximately 80). The paper's findings and limits, for the study overall: Total diversity estimates from one million sequenced T cells were considered lower bounds and underestimates. There was a strong correlation between observed TCR beta diversity and the percentage of naive T cells measured by flow cytometry. As age increased, observed TCR beta diversity per million T cells dropped in a roughly linear way, and a significant reduction was already evident by age about 40. Bulk unsorted PBMC profiling prevented conclusive comparison of naive and antigen-experienced compartments. Compared with the aged group, more naive CD4+ T cells, fewer expanded clones and increased TCR diversity were shown by the long-lived group, suggesting age selection. Because donor CMV infection status was unknown, age-related changes in expanded clonotypes were potentially confounded.

The library was made by 5' RACE. These reads were obtained on an Illumina HiSeq 2500. A second PCR of about 7 to 12 cycles was run with a J-beta primer mix and a sample-barcoded 5' primer. Each TCR beta cDNA molecule received a unique molecular identifier from a template-switch 5' adaptor carrying 12 random nucleotides. Each sample yielded at least 3 million CDR3-containing paired-end reads. All of the RNA was converted into first-strand cDNA using the Mint cDNA synthesis kit, with a TRBC-specific oligonucleotide serving as the primer. Following uracil-DNA glycosylase treatment, a first 18-cycle PCR with universal primers M1SS and BC2_uni_R was performed on all cDNA. The original methods were these. Normalization of each sample was performed by random selection of 1 million high-quality reads, each carrying a distinct molecular identifier. Instead of being binned into consensus sequences, reads with shared molecular identifiers were discarded. MiTCR, run with a Q25 quality threshold and the strictest error-elimination algorithm, handled CDR3 identification, clonotype clustering and error correction. A nonparametric unseen species model with Euler transformation was used to estimate a lower bound on total TCR beta diversity. In-frame beta chains were kept once TCRdb had trimmed the public reads at Q25 with fastp and called clones with MiXCR. Identical CDR3 protein sequences are pooled into one entry, listed with their most common genes and DNA. These V and J calls are TCRdb output, not the study's own analysis. The sample table shows approximately 850,000 distinct CDR3 sequences, and nearly 60% are seen once. Around 22% of the sample comes from the top ten.

The clonotype was recovered from a man aged 30 to 45 in good health. This receptor chain uses TRBV20-1 and TRBJ2-1, with the D gene not confidently named. Material for sequencing was blood. The CDR3 protein: CSAQSSYEQFF. At the DNA level, the sequence is TGCAGTGCTCAGAGTAGCTACGAGCAGTTCTTC.